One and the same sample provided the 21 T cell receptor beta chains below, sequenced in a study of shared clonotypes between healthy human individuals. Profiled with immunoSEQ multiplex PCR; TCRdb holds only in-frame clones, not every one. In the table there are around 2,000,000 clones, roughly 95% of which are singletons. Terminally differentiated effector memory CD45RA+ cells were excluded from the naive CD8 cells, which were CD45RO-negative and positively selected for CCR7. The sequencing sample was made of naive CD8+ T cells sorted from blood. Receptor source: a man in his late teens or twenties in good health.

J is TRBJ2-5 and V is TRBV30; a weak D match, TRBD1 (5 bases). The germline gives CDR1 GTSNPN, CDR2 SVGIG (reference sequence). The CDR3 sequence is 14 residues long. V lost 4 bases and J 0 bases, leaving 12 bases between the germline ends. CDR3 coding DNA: TGTGCCTGGAAAGACAGCCAGTACCAAGAGACCCAGTACTTC. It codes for CAWKDSQYQETQYF.

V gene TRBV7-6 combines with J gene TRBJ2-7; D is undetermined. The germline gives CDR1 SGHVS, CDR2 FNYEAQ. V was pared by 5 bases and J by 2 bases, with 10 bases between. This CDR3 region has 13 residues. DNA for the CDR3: TGTGCCAGCAGCACCCGCCCCACCTACGAGCAGTACTTC. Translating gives CASSTRPTYEQYF.

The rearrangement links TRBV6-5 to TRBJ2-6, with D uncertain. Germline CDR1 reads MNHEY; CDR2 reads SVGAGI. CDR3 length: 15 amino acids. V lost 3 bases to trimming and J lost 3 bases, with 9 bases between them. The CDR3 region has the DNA TGTGCCAGCAGTTATCGACCAGGTGGGGCCAACGTCCTGACTTTC. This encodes CASSYRPGGANVLTF.

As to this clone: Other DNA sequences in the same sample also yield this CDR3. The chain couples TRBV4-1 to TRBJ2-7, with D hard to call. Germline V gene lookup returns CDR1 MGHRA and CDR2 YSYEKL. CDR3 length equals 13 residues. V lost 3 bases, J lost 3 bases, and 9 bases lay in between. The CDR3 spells CASSQGPGYEQYF. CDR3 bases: TGCGCCAGCAGCCAGGGCCCGGGCTACGAGCAGTACTTC.

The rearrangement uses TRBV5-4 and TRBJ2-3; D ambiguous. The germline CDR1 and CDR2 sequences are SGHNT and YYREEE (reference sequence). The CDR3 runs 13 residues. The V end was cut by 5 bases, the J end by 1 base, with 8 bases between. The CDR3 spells CASRDDGTDTQYF. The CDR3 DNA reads TGTGCCAGCAGGGATGACGGCACAGATACGCAGTATTTT.

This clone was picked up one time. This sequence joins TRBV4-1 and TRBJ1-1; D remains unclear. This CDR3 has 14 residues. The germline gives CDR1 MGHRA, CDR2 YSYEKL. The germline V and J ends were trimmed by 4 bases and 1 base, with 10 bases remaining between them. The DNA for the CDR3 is TGCGCCAGCAGCCCACAATCGACGAACACTGAAGCTTTCTTT. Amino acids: CASSPQSTNTEAFF.

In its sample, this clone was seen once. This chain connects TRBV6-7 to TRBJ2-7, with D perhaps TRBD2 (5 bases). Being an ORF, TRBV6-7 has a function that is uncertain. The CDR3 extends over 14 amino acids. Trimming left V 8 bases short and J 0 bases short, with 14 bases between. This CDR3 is CASFFRRYSYEQYF. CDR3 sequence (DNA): TGTGCCAGCTTCTTCAGGAGGTACTCCTACGAGCAGTACTTC.

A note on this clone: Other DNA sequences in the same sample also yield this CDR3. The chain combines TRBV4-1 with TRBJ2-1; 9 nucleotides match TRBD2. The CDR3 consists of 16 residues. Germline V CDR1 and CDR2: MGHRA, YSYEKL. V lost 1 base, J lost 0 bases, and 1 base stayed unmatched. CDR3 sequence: CASSQVSGGSYNEQFF. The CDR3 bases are TGCGCCAGCAGCCAAGTTAGCGGGGGCTCCTACAATGAGCAGTTCTTC.

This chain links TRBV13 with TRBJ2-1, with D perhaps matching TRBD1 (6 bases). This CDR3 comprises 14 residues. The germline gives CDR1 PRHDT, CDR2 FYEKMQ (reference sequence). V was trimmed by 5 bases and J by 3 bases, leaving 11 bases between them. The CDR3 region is CASSSRQDYNEQFF. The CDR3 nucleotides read TGTGCCAGCAGCAGCAGACAGGACTACAATGAGCAGTTCTTC.

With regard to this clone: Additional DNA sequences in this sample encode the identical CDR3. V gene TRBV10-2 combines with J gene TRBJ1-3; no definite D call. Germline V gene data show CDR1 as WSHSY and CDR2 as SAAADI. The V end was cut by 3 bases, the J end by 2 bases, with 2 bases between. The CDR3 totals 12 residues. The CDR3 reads CASSETGNTIYF. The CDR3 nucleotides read TGCGCCAGCAGTGAAACTGGAAACACCATATATTTT.

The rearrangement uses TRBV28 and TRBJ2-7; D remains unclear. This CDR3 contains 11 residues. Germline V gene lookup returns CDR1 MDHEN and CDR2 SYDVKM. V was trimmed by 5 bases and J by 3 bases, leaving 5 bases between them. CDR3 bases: TGTGCCAGCAGTATGCTCTACGAGCAGTACTTC. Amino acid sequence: CASSMLYEQYF.

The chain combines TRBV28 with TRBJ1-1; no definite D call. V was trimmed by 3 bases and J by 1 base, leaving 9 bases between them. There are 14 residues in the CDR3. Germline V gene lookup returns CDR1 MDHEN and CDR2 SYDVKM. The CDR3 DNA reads TGTGCCAGCAGTTTCGCCCAGGAGAACACTGAAGCTTTCTTT. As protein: CASSFAQENTEAFF.

CDR3: CASGLSGEQYF. CDR3 DNA: TGTGCCAGCGGGCTCTCGGGTGAGCAGTACTTC. The chain carries TRBV7-2 and TRBJ2-7; no definite D call. Germline V lookup: CDR1 SGHTA, CDR2 FQGNSA. This CDR3 has 11 residues. V was shortened by 8 bases and J by 7 bases, with 12 bases between the two germline ends.

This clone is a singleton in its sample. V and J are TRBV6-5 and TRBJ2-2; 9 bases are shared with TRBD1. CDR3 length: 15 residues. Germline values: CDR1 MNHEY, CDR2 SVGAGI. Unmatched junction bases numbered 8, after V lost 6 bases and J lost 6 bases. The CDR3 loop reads CASSRTGEGSGELFF. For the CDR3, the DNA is TGTGCCAGCAGCCGGACAGGGGAGGGTTCCGGGGAGCTGTTTTTT.

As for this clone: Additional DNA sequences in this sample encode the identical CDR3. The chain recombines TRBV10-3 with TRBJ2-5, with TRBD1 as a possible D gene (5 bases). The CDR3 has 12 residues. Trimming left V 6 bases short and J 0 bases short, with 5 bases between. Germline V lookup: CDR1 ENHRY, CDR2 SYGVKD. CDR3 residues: CAIRDNQETQYF. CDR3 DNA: TGTGCCATCAGGGACAACCAAGAGACCCAGTACTTC.

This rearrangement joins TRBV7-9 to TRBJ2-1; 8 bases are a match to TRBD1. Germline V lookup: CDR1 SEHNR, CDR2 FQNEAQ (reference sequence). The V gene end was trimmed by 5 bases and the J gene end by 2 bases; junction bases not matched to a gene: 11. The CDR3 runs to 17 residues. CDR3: CASSPMDRDRPYNEQFF. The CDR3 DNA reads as TGTGCCAGCAGCCCCATGGACAGGGACCGGCCCTACAATGAGCAGTTCTTC.

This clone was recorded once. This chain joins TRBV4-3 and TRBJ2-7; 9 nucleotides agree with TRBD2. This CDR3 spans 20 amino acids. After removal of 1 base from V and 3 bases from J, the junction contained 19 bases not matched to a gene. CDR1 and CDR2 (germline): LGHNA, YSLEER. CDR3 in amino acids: CASSQGGPPGLAEGYYEQYF. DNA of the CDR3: TGCGCCAGCAGCCAAGGGGGTCCTCCGGGACTAGCTGAAGGTTACTACGAGCAGTACTTC.

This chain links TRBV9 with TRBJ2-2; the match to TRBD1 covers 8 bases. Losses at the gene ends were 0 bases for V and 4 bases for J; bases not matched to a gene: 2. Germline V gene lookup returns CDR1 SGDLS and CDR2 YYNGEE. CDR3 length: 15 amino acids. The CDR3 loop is CASSVDTGGTGELFF. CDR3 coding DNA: TGTGCCAGCAGCGTAGACACAGGGGGCACCGGGGAGCTGTTTTTT.

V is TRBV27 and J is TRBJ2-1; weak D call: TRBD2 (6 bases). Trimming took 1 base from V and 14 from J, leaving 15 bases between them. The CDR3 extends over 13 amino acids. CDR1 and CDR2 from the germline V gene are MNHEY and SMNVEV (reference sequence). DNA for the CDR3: TGTGCCAGCAGTTTATGGCCCCTAAGGGAGGAGTTCTTC. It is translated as CASSLWPLREEFF.

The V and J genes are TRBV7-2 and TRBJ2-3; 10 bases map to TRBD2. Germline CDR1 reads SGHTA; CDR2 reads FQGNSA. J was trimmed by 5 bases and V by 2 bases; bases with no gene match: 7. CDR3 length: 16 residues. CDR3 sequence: CASSLKASGRGDTQYF. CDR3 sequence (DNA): TGTGCCAGCAGCTTAAAGGCTAGCGGGAGAGGAGATACGCAGTATTTT.

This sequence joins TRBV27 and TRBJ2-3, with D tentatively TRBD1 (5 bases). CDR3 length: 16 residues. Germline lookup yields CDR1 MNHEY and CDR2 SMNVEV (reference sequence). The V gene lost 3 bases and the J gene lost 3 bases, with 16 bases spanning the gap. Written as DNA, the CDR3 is TGTGCCAGCAGTTTTCAGGGCGTCACCAGGACAGATACGCAGTATTTT. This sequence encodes CASSFQGVTRTDTQYF.